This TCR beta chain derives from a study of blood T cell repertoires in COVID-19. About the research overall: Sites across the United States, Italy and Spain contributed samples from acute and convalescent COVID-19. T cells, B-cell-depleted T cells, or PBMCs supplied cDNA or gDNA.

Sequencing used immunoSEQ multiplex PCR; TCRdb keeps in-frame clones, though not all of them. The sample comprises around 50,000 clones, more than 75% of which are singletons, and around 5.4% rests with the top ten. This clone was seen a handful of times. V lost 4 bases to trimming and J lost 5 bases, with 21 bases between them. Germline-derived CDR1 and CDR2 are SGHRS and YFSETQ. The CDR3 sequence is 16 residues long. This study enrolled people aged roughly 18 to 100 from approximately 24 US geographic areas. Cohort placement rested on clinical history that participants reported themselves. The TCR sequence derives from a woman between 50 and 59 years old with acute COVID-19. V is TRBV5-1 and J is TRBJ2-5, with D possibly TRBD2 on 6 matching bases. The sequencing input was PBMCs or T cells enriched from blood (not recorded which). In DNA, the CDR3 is TGCGCCAGCAGCAAGGGACTGGGGTCAACCGGGGAGACCCAGTACTTC. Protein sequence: CASSKGLGSTGETQYF.